What follows are 12 T cell receptor beta chains derived from one specimen sequenced in a study of cytomegalovirus exposure and HLA in healthy donors. Primers for the PCR totalled 60 Vbeta and 13 Jbeta. Using immunoSEQ multiplex PCR, the repertoire was profiled, and TCRdb retains in-frame clones only, with some absent. Among about 120,000 clones listed, 8% to 10% were seen once. Material: PBMCs. The receptors stem from a man aged 25-40 years in good health and CMV-seronegative.

This clone was seen a handful of times. The rearrangement joins TRBV13 to TRBJ2-1, with 8 bases that match TRBD2. This CDR3 region has 15 residues. Germline assignment: CDR1 PRHDT and CDR2 FYEKMQ (reference sequence). The V gene end was trimmed by 1 base and the J gene end by 5 bases; junction bases not matched to a gene: 4. This chain's CDR3 is CASSLASGRNNEQFF. The DNA of the CDR3 is TGTGCCAGCAGCTTAGCTAGCGGGCGAAACAATGAGCAGTTCTTC.

The chain joins TRBV30 to TRBJ1-3; D unclear. This CDR3 is 12 amino acids long. CDR1 GTSNPN and CDR2 SVGIG come from the germline V gene (reference sequence). V lost 2 bases and J 9 bases, leaving 11 bases between the germline ends. The CDR3 nucleotides are TGTGCCTGGAGTCCCGGGGAGAGCACCATATATTTT. Protein product: CAWSPGESTIYF. Filled out from reference TRBV30 and TRBJ1-3, the complete variable domain reads SQTIHQWPATLVQPVGSPLSLECTVEGTSNPNLYWYRQAAGRGLQLLFYSVGIGQISSEVPQNLSASRPQDRQFILSSKKLLLSDSGFYLCAWSPGESTIYFGEGSWLTVV.

In its sample, this clone was seen a few times. This chain's CDR3 is CASSFSGTETQYF. The CDR3 DNA sequence: TGTGCCAGCAGCTTTTCGGGAACAGAGACCCAGTACTTC. V gene TRBV5-6 combines with J gene TRBJ2-5; D may be TRBD2 (5 bases). In germline, CDR1 is SGHDT, CDR2 YYEEEE. The V end lost 2 bases, the J end lost 4 bases, and 9 bases lay between the germline ends. CDR3 size: 13 residues.

The CDR3: CASSYSTGGYEQYF. The CDR3 bases are TGTGCCAGCAGTTACTCGACAGGGGGCTACGAGCAGTACTTC. This sequence joins TRBV6-5 and TRBJ2-7; 9 bases line up with TRBD1. The CDR3 sequence is 14 residues long. The ends lost 0 bases at V and 3 bases at J; junction bases unmatched: 0. The germline gives CDR1 MNHEY, CDR2 SVGAGI.

This clone was observed a few times. This sequence joins TRBV6-5 and TRBJ1-4; 10 bases align to TRBD1. V shed 6 bases, J shed 7 bases, and the junction held 5 bases outside the gene matches. CDR3 length equals 14 residues. Germline V gene lookup returns CDR1 MNHEY and CDR2 SVGAGI. The CDR3 spells CASSSGTGVEKLFF. Written as DNA, the CDR3 is TGTGCCAGCAGCTCCGGGACAGGGGTTGAAAAACTGTTTTTT.

This clone was counted a few times. This chain links TRBV5-6 with TRBJ2-5; 13 nucleotides align to TRBD2. Unmatched junction bases numbered 7, after V lost 4 bases and J lost 4 bases. CDR3 size: 16 residues. CDR1 and CDR2 from the germline V gene are SGHDT and YYEEEE. CDR3 in DNA: TGTGCCAGCAGCCTTGGACTAGCGGGGGTTGGAGAGACCCAGTACTTC. Protein: CASSLGLAGVGETQYF.

In this sample, this clone turned up a few times. J is TRBJ2-7 and V is TRBV7-9, with D perhaps TRBD1 (6 bases). This CDR3 is built from 12 residues. Deletions cut 5 bases from V and 2 bases from J, with 7 bases between. The germline V gene has CDR1 SEHNR and CDR2 FQNEAQ (reference sequence). The CDR3 DNA reads TGTGCCAGCAGCCGGACAGCCTACGAGCAGTACTTC. Translation: CASSRTAYEQYF.

This clone has just a few counts. The chain uses TRBV11-3 and TRBJ1-1; D gene unclear. Germline-derived CDR1 and CDR2 are SGHNT and YENEEA. The CDR3 sequence is 13 residues long. V shed 9 bases and J shed 1 base, with 12 bases lying between them. The CDR3: CASMSGRNTEAFF. The CDR3, as DNA: TGTGCCAGTATGAGTGGGAGGAACACTGAAGCTTTCTTT.

This clone has just a few counts. The chain couples TRBV27 to TRBJ2-7; D may be TRBD2 (7 bases). V lost 3 bases and J 4 bases, leaving 25 bases between the germline ends. The CDR3 has 18 residues. CDR1 and CDR2 from the germline V gene are MNHEY and SMNVEV (reference sequence). The CDR3 spells CASSFRVEPEGGHYEQYF. The CDR3 bases are TGTGCCAGCAGTTTTCGGGTTGAACCAGAGGGGGGGCATTACGAGCAGTACTTC.

Worth noting for this clone: The junction does not match germline at one end; this may be a read error. The chain couples TRBV7-7 to TRBJ2-5, with a possible D match to TRBD2 (5 bases). The CDR3 spans 16 residues. Looked up from germline, CDR1 is SSHAT and CDR2 is FNYEAQ (reference sequence). The CDR3 is CASSLVSAGLGETQYF. In nucleotides, the CDR3 is TGTGCTAGCAGCTTAGTTTCGGCGGGCCTCGGGGAGACCCAGTACTTC.

The chain's CDR3 is CASSSGTGGVEQYF. The CDR3 DNA reads TGTGCCAGCAGTAGTGGGACAGGGGGTGTCGAGCAGTACTTC. The chain uses TRBV9 and TRBJ2-7; the match to TRBD1 covers 11 bases. CDR1 SGDLS and CDR2 YYNGEE come from the germline V gene. With V trimmed by 5 bases and J by 6 bases, 7 bases remained unmatched. This CDR3 comprises 14 residues.

This clone was observed a handful of times. The chain has TRBV19 and TRBJ2-7; 7 nucleotides align to TRBD1. The V segment lost 7 bases and the J segment 6 bases; nucleotides outside the gene matches: 18. This CDR3 region has 16 residues. Germline V CDR1 and CDR2: LNHDA, SQIVND (reference sequence). This chain's CDR3 is CASTKGDGTDRGEQYF. CDR3 nucleotides: TGTGCCAGTACAAAGGGGGATGGGACAGACCGCGGCGAGCAGTACTTC.